The 19 T cell receptor beta chains below come from one sample, sequenced in a study of blood T cell repertoires in COVID-19. This table comes from immunoSEQ multiplex PCR, and its TCRdb copy is limited to in-frame clones, with some not included. The repertoire includes some 78,000 clones, roughly 88% of them detected once, and around 0.98% sits in the top ten. The sequencing sample was made of peripheral blood. The receptor source for this set is a woman aged 45-60 years in a cohort sampled during active COVID-19.

The rearrangement joins TRBV11-2 to TRBJ2-7, with TRBD1 matching over 10 bases. The CDR3 contains 15 residues. The V gene's germline CDR1 is SGHAT and CDR2 FQNNGV. Trimming cost V 4 bases and J 5 bases; bases outside gene matches: 8. The CDR3 protein is CASSYGSGTGDEQYF. The CDR3, as DNA: TGTGCCAGCAGCTATGGGTCCGGGACAGGGGACGAGCAGTACTTC.

The chain is built from TRBV7-5 and TRBJ2-2; the tabulated D call, TRBD2, remains unverified against the DNA. TRBV7-5 is flagged as a pseudogene. The CDR3 extends over 15 amino acids. The DNA of the CDR3 is TGTGTCAGAAGCTCAGGGGAGGGGAATACCGGGGAGCTGTTTTTT. Encoded protein: CVRSSGEGNTGELFF.

The chain recombines TRBV27 with TRBJ2-7, with a weak D call TRBD2 (6 bases). V lost 3 bases, J lost 6 bases, and 18 bases lay in between. CDR3 length: 15 residues. In germline, CDR1 is MNHEY, CDR2 SMNVEV (reference sequence). Written as DNA, the CDR3 is TGTGCCAGCAGTTTCTTATCGTTAGGGAGGTTCGAGCAGTACTTC. Its translation is CASSFLSLGRFEQYF.

The table lists this clone with a few counts. The J gene is TRBJ1-2, the V gene TRBV6-5; D is ambiguous. Deletions cut 11 bases from V and 8 bases from J, with 15 bases between. CDR3 size: 11 residues. Germline values: CDR1 MNHEY, CDR2 SVGAGI. The CDR3 reads CAATGVSGYTF. As DNA, the CDR3 is TGTGCCGCGACCGGGGTATCGGGCTACACCTTC.

The chain is built from TRBV2 and TRBJ1-2; the match to TRBD1 covers 8 bases. The CDR3 has 14 residues. Germline V gene lookup returns CDR1 SNHLY and CDR2 FYNNEI. V trimming: 5 bases; J trimming: 8 bases; junction bases outside the gene matches: 10. The CDR3 DNA follows: TGTGCCAGCAGTCCCGGACAGGGAGCGGGAGGCTACACCTTC. Translation gives CASSPGQGAGGYTF.

The rearrangement uses TRBV5-4 and TRBJ2-7, with D possibly TRBD2 on 6 matching bases. The CDR3 sequence is 14 residues long. The V gene lost 4 bases and the J gene lost 6 bases, with 17 bases spanning the gap. Per germline, CDR1 SGHNT and CDR2 YYREEE (reference sequence). The CDR3 DNA reads TGTGCCAGCAGCACCTGGGGAGGTAGCGGCGAGCAGTACTTC. Translation gives CASSTWGGSGEQYF.

This rearrangement joins TRBV5-4 to TRBJ1-1; no clear D. Germline values: CDR1 SGHNT, CDR2 YYREEE (reference sequence). This CDR3 has 13 amino acids. Trimming removed 10 bases at V and 3 bases at J, with 16 bases between. CDR3 in DNA: TGTGCCGTGATGGTCTCGCGGGACACTGAAGCTTTCTTT. Protein product: CAVMVSRDTEAFF.

This chain links TRBV7-9 with TRBJ2-2; TRBD1 matches 10 bases. This CDR3 comprises 15 residues. J gave up 5 bases and V 5 bases, and 5 bases lay outside the gene matches. In germline, CDR1 is SEHNR, CDR2 FQNEAQ (reference sequence). The CDR3 DNA reads TGTGCCAGCAGCCGGACAGGGGGTGAAACCGGGGAGCTGTTTTTT. It specifies CASSRTGGETGELFF.

J is TRBJ1-5 and V is TRBV28; D not certain. The CDR3 is 14 residues long. Trimming shortened V by 6 bases and J by 4 bases, and 13 bases separated the two germline ends. Germline CDR1 is MDHEN and CDR2 is SYDVKM. This CDR3 is CASRGELGNQPQHF. Written as DNA, the CDR3 is TGTGCCAGCAGGGGCGAACTAGGGAATCAGCCCCAGCATTTT. Complete variable domain (other parts from reference TRBV28 and TRBJ1-5): DVKVTQSSRYLVKRTGEKVFLECVQDMDHENMFWYRQDPGLGLRLIYFSYDVKMKEKGDIPEGYSVSREKKERFSLILESASTNQTSMYLCASRGELGNQPQHFGDGTRLSIL.

This chain uses TRBV4-1 with TRBJ2-7, with D hard to call. Looked up from germline, CDR1 is MGHRA and CDR2 is YSYEKL. This CDR3 is built from 15 residues. V lost 0 bases, J lost 0 bases, and 9 bases lay in between. This CDR3 is CASSQDPADSYEQYF. Written as DNA, the CDR3 is TGCGCCAGCAGCCAAGATCCCGCAGACTCCTACGAGCAGTACTTC.

The chain combines TRBV4-1 with TRBJ2-3, with 10 bases fitting TRBD2. J lost 8 bases, V lost 1 base, and 21 bases had no gene match. The germline V gene has CDR1 MGHRA and CDR2 YSYEKL. The CDR3 totals 20 residues. For the CDR3, the DNA is TGCGCCAGCAGCCAAGGGGTCCTAGGACTAGCGGTTTATAAGCCGGTTACGCAGTATTTT. It translates to CASSQGVLGLAVYKPVTQYF.

The chain joins TRBV28 to TRBJ2-7; D is perhaps TRBD1 (5 bases). V was trimmed by 6 bases and J by 2 bases, leaving 14 bases between them. This CDR3 region has 14 residues. CDR1 and CDR2 (germline): MDHEN, SYDVKM. Written as DNA, the CDR3 is TGTGCCAGCAGCTACTCCAGGGTCCCCTACGAGCAGTACTTC. It yields the protein CASSYSRVPYEQYF.

The genes are TRBV5-1 and TRBJ2-7; D unclear. Germline CDR1 is SGHRS and CDR2 is YFSETQ. Deletions cut 2 bases from V and 4 bases from J, with 19 bases between. The CDR3 contains 16 residues. The CDR3, as DNA: TGCGCCAGCAGCTTCGCGGCGCTCCAAAATTCTTACGAGCAGTACTTC. Its protein is CASSFAALQNSYEQYF.

The gene calls are TRBV28 and TRBJ2-2; TRBD2 agrees at 14 bases. This CDR3 is built from 19 residues. V dropped 3 bases and J dropped 3; count of bases not matched to a gene: 9. CDR1 and CDR2 from the germline V gene are MDHEN and SYDVKM. CDR3 nucleotides: TGTGCCAGCAGTTTTCCCCGACTAGCGGGAGGGCCGGACACCGGGGAGCTGTTTTTT. Its protein product is CASSFPRLAGGPDTGELFF.

The gene calls are TRBV3-1 (or the pseudogene TRBV3-2) and TRBJ2-1, with 10 nucleotides matching TRBD2. Unmatched junction bases numbered 6, after V lost 10 bases and J lost 0 bases. In germline, CDR1 is LGHDT, CDR2 YNNKEL (reference sequence). The CDR3 sequence is 15 residues long. For the CDR3, the DNA is TGTGCCACCAGGACTAGCGGTTTCTCCTACAATGAGCAGTTCTTC. This codes for CATRTSGFSYNEQFF.

The J gene is TRBJ2-7, the V gene TRBV4-1; TRBD2 agrees at 8 bases. The CDR3 is 16 amino acids. The ends lost 1 base at V and 2 bases at J; junction bases unmatched: 7. Germline V gene sequence: CDR1 MGHRA, CDR2 YSYEKL. The CDR3 here is CASSQGSGGGPYEQYF. The CDR3 region has the DNA TGCGCCAGCAGCCAAGGGAGCGGGGGCGGGCCCTACGAGCAGTACTTC.

The V call is TRBV21-1, the J call TRBJ2-1; the D call in the table, TRBD1, was not verified against the DNA. TRBV21-1 is tagged as a pseudogene. The CDR3 covers 14 residues. In DNA form, the CDR3 reads TGTGCCAGCAGCCTACGGACAGGGGGCAATGAGCAGTTCTTC. Amino acids: CASSLRTGGNEQFF.

The chain couples TRBV10-3 to TRBJ2-2; 9 nucleotides match TRBD2. After removal of 8 bases from V and 0 bases from J, the junction contained 7 bases not matched to a gene. The germline V gene has CDR1 ENHRY and CDR2 SYGVKD. This CDR3 has 16 residues. CDR3 loop: CAIPSLAGSNTGELFF. The CDR3 nucleotides are TGTGCCATCCCTTCTCTAGCGGGGTCGAACACCGGGGAGCTGTTTTTT.

This clone was detected only a few times. The chain joins TRBV4-1 to TRBJ2-7; 11 nucleotides agree with TRBD1. The CDR3 is 17 amino acids. Losses at the gene ends were 0 bases for V and 5 bases for J; bases not matched to a gene: 9. Germline CDR1 reads MGHRA; CDR2 reads YSYEKL. The CDR3 loop reads CASSQDTARTGGHEQYF. The DNA for the CDR3 is TGCGCCAGCAGCCAAGATACGGCCAGGACAGGGGGCCACGAGCAGTACTTC.